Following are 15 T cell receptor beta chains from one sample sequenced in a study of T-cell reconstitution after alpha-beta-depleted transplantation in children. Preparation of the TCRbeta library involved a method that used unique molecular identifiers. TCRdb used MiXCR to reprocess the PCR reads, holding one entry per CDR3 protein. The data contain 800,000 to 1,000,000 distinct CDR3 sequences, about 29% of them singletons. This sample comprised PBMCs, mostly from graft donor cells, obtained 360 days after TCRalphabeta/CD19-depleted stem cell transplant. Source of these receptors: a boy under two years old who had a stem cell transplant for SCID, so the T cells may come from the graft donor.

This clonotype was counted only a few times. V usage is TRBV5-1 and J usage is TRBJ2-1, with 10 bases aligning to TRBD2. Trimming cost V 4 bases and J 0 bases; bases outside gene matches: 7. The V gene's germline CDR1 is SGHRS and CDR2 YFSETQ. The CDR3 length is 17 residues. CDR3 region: CASSLTSGASSYNEQFF. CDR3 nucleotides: TGCGCCAGCAGCCTTACTAGCGGGGCTTCCTCCTACAATGAGCAGTTCTTC.

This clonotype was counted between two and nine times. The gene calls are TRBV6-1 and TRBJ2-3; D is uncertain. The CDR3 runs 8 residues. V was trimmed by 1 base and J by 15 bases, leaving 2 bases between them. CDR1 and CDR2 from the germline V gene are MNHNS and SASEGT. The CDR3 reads CASSEVYF. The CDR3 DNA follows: TGTGCCAGCAGTGAAGTTTATTTT.

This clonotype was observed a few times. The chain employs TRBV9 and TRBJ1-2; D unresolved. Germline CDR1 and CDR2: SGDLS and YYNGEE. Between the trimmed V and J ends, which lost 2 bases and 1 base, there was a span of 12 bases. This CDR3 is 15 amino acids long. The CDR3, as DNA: TGTGCCAGCAGCGTCGCCGGACGGGTTAACTATGGCTACACCTTC. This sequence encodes CASSVAGRVNYGYTF.

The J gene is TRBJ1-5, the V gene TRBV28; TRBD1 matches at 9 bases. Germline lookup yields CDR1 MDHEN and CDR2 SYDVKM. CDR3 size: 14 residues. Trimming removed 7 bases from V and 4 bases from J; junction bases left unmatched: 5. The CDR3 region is CASTRGTGNQPQHF. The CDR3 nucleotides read TGTGCCAGCACCAGAGGGACAGGGAATCAGCCCCAGCATTTT.

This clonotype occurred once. The DNA for the CDR3 is TGTGCCAGCAGCAGTGCGGGCCACGGGAGCAATCAGCCCCAGCATTTT. Translation gives CASSSAGHGSNQPQHF. The chain combines TRBV7-8 with TRBJ1-5; D ambiguous. The CDR3 is 16 amino acids. Germline V lookup: CDR1 SGHVS, CDR2 FQNEAQ. V lost 5 bases and J 1 base, leaving 15 bases between the germline ends.

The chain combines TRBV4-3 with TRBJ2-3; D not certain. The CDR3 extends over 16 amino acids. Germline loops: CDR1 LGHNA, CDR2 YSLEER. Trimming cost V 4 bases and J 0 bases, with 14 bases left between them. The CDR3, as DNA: TGCGCCAGCAGCCCGAGGCCCAAGTTAAGCACAGATACGCAGTATTTT. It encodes CASSPRPKLSTDTQYF.

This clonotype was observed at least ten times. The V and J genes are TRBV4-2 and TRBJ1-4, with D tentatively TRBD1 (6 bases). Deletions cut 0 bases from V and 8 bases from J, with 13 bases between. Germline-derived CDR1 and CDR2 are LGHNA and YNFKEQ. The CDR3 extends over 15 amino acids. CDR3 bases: TGTGCCAGCAGCCAAGATCGGGGGCCAGAGGAAAAACTGTTTTTT. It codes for CASSQDRGPEEKLFF.

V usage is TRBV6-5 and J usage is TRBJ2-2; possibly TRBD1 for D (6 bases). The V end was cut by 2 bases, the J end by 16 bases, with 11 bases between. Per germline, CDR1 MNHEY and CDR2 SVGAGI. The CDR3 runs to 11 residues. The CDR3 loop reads CASSYPGEEFF. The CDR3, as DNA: TGTGCCAGCAGTTACCCAGGGGAAGAGTTTTTT.

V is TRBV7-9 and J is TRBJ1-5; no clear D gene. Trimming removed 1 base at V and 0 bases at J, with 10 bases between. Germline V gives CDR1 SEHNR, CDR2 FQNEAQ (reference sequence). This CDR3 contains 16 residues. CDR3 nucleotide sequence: TGTGCCAGCAGCTTAGGGGCAGTAACTAGCAATCAGCCCCAGCATTTT. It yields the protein CASSLGAVTSNQPQHF.

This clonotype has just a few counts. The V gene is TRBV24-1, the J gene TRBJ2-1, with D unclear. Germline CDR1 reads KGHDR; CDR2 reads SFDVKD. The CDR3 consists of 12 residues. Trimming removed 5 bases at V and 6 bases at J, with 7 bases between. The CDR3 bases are TGTGCCACCAGTGGCTTCGTCAATGAGCAGTTCTTC. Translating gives CATSGFVNEQFF.

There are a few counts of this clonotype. The CDR3 DNA follows: TGTGCCACCAGCAGAGCCCAAGAGACCCAGTACTTC. It specifies CATSRAQETQYF. This rearrangement joins TRBV15 to TRBJ2-5; D remains ambiguous. CDR3 size: 12 residues. V was cut by 1 base and J by 1 base, with 1 base left in between. Germline CDR1 LNHNV, CDR2 YYDKDF (reference sequence).

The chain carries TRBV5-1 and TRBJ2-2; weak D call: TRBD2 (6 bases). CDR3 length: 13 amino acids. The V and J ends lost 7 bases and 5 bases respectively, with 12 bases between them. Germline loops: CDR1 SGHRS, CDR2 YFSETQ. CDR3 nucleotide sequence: TGCGCCAGCGCCGGGACTCAGACCGGGGAGCTGTTTTTT. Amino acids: CASAGTQTGELFF.

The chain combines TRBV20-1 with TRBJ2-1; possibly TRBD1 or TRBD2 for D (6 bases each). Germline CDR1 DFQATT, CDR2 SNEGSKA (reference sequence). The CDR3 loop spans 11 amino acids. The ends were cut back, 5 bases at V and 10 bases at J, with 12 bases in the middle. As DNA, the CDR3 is TGCAGTGCTTCGGGGGCCGGGGAGCAGTTCTTC. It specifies CSASGAGEQFF.

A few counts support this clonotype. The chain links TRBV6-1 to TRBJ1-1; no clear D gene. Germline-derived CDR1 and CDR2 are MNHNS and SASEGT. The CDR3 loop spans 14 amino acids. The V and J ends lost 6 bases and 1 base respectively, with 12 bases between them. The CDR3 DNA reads TGTGCCAGCAGACAGACGACAACGAACACTGAAGCTTTCTTT. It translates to CASRQTTTNTEAFF.

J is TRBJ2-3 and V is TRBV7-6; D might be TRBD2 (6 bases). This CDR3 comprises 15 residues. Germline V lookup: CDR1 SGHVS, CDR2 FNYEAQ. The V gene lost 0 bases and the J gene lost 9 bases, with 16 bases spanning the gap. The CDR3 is CASSLARTIRDTQYF. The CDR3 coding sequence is TGTGCCAGCAGCTTAGCGAGGACTATCAGGGACACGCAGTATTTT.